Listed below are T cell receptor beta chains from one sample, sequenced in a study of siplizumab effects on memory and regulatory T cells. The data were produced by immunoSEQ multiplex PCR, yet TCRdb's version contains in-frame clones alone and is incomplete. The sample has about 120,000 clones; roughly 93% are singletons. The specimen was non-Treg CD4+ T cells sorted from blood. The receptor source for this set is a human donor in good health. The CDR3 runs from the conserved cysteine through the conserved F or W. Each record gives: CDR3 protein, CDR3 DNA, J gene, D gene, clone size, V gene. A D gene is named only where the DNA matches it firmly. Size tells how often a clone was seen (once, few, many) or the class of an expanded clone, and some rows leave it out.

CDR3 protein: CASSDGQDQLWANVLTF; CDR3 DNA: TGTGCCAGCAGTGACGGACAGGATCAACTTTGGGCCAACGTCCTGACTTTC; J gene: TRBJ2-6; D gene: TRBD1; clone size: NA; V gene: TRBV6-4
CDR3 protein: CAIHDRERYTDTQYF; CDR3 DNA: TGTGCCATCCACGACAGGGAGAGGTATACAGATACGCAGTATTTT; J gene: TRBJ2-3; D gene: TRBD1; clone size: NA; V gene: TRBV6-1
CDR3 protein: CASSLSGLPTGELFF; CDR3 DNA: TGTGCCAGCAGTTTATCAGGGTTGCCCACCGGGGAGCTGTTTTTT; J gene: TRBJ2-2; D gene: NA; clone size: NA; V gene: TRBV27
CDR3 protein: CASRGEAKNIQYF; CDR3 DNA: TGTGCCAGCAGAGGAGAGGCCAAAAACATTCAGTACTTC; J gene: TRBJ2-4; D gene: NA; clone size: NA; V gene: TRBV27
CDR3 protein: CASSEVNTGGYGYTF; CDR3 DNA: TGTGCCAGCAGTGAAGTTAACACCGGGGGCTATGGCTACACCTTC; J gene: TRBJ1-2; D gene: NA; clone size: NA; V gene: TRBV2
CDR3 protein: CASSTAGRVNEKLFF; CDR3 DNA: TGTGCCAGCAGCACTGCGGGACGTGTTAATGAAAAACTGTTTTTT; J gene: TRBJ1-4; D gene: NA; clone size: NA; V gene: TRBV27
CDR3 protein: CAWSFGIGNNEQFF; CDR3 DNA: TGTGCCTGGAGTTTTGGGATCGGGAACAATGAGCAGTTCTTC; J gene: TRBJ2-1; D gene: NA; clone size: once; V gene: TRBV30
CDR3 protein: CASSRQGAGNTIYF; CDR3 DNA: TGTGCCAGCAGTCGACAGGGGGCTGGAAACACCATATATTTT; J gene: TRBJ1-3; D gene: TRBD1; clone size: NA; V gene: TRBV6-5
CDR3 protein: CSVSSTGMDQPQHF; CDR3 DNA: TGCAGCGTGTCGTCAACAGGGATGGATCAGCCCCAGCATTTT; J gene: TRBJ1-5; D gene: NA; clone size: few; V gene: TRBV29-1
CDR3 protein: CASSRDGAYEQYF; CDR3 DNA: TGTGCCAGTAGTAGGGACGGGGCCTACGAGCAGTACTTC; J gene: TRBJ2-7; D gene: NA; clone size: NA; V gene: TRBV19
CDR3 protein: CASSVLGSQSDTQYF; CDR3 DNA: TGTGCCAGCAGCGTTTTAGGGTCCCAATCAGATACGCAGTATTTT; J gene: TRBJ2-3; D gene: NA; clone size: once; V gene: TRBV9
CDR3 protein: CASSLSVDTQYF; CDR3 DNA: TGTGCCAGCAGCTTAAGCGTAGATACGCAGTATTTT; J gene: TRBJ2-3; D gene: NA; clone size: NA; V gene: TRBV7-2
CDR3 protein: CASSPKDSASSGNTIYF; CDR3 DNA: TGTGCCAGCAGCCCCAAGGACAGCGCAAGCTCTGGAAACACCATATATTTT; J gene: TRBJ1-3; D gene: NA; clone size: NA; V gene: TRBV5-6
CDR3 protein: CASMSGIPTNEKLFF; CDR3 DNA: TGTGCCAGCATGTCAGGGATTCCAACTAATGAAAAACTGTTTTTT; J gene: TRBJ1-4; D gene: NA; clone size: NA; V gene: TRBV28
CDR3 protein: CASQGANQPQHF; CDR3 DNA: TGTGCCAGTCAGGGGGCCAATCAGCCCCAGCATTTT; J gene: TRBJ1-5; D gene: TRBD1; clone size: NA; V gene: TRBV6-5
CDR3 protein: CASSLAGLAGWETQYF; CDR3 DNA: TGTGCCAGCAGCTTAGCGGGGCTAGCGGGGTGGGAGACCCAGTACTTC; J gene: TRBJ2-5; D gene: TRBD2; clone size: once; V gene: TRBV7-8
CDR3 protein: CASSAGRDYGYTF; CDR3 DNA: TGTGCCAGCTCAGCGGGACGGGACTATGGCTACACCTTC; J gene: TRBJ1-2; D gene: NA; clone size: NA; V gene: TRBV18
CDR3 protein: CASSHFPRHRQVGYGYTF; CDR3 DNA: TGTGCCAGCAGCCATTTTCCCCGACACCGTCAGGTGGGCTATGGCTACACCTTC; J gene: TRBJ1-2; D gene: NA; clone size: NA; V gene: TRBV7-2
CDR3 protein: CASSLRDRGGETQYF; CDR3 DNA: TGTGCCAGCAGCTTAAGGGACAGGGGAGGAGAGACCCAGTACTTC; J gene: TRBJ2-5; D gene: TRBD1; clone size: NA; V gene: TRBV7-6
CDR3 protein: CASSLVGGVNTEAFF; CDR3 DNA: TGTGCCAGCAGCTTGGTCGGGGGAGTGAACACTGAAGCTTTCTTT; J gene: TRBJ1-1; D gene: NA; clone size: NA; V gene: TRBV7-2
CDR3 protein: CASSLLAAGDSPLHF; CDR3 DNA: TGTGCCAGCAGCTTGTTGGCAGCTGGCGATTCACCCCTCCACTTT; J gene: TRBJ1-6; D gene: NA; clone size: NA; V gene: TRBV7-2
CDR3 protein: CASSLVPANTGELFF; CDR3 DNA: TGTGCCAGCAGCTTAGTCCCCGCGAACACCGGGGAGCTGTTTTTT; J gene: TRBJ2-2; D gene: NA; clone size: NA; V gene: TRBV7-2
CDR3 protein: CASSYSTVTPQHF; CDR3 DNA: TGTGCCAGCAGTTACTCGACGGTGACGCCCCAGCATTTT; J gene: TRBJ1-5; D gene: NA; clone size: NA; V gene: TRBV6-5
CDR3 protein: CASSFSYQETQYF; CDR3 DNA: TGTGCCAGCAGCTTTTCGTACCAAGAGACCCAGTACTTC; J gene: TRBJ2-5; D gene: NA; clone size: NA; V gene: TRBV7-3
CDR3 protein: CASSSGPGAYNEQFF; CDR3 DNA: TGTGCCAGCAGCTCGGGGCCAGGCGCATATAATGAGCAGTTCTTC; J gene: TRBJ2-1; D gene: NA; clone size: NA; V gene: TRBV7-9
CDR3 protein: CASSPRGFSEAFF; CDR3 DNA: TGTGCCAGCAGCCCACGCGGGTTTTCTGAAGCTTTCTTT; J gene: TRBJ1-1; D gene: NA; clone size: NA; V gene: TRBV5-6
CDR3 protein: CASSQLGQPGRTEAFF; CDR3 DNA: TGCGCCAGCAGCCAACTAGGCCAACCGGGGAGAACTGAAGCTTTCTTT; J gene: TRBJ1-1; D gene: NA; clone size: NA; V gene: TRBV4-3
CDR3 protein: CASSETGFRSGYTF; CDR3 DNA: TGTGCCAGCAGTGAAACCGGCTTCCGCTCTGGCTACACCTTC; J gene: TRBJ1-2; D gene: NA; clone size: NA; V gene: TRBV25-1